This entry concerns a single TCR beta chain. Its target is unknown. With 5 bases removed from V and 4 bases from J, the gap between germline ends came to 11 bases. The CDR3 runs to 13 residues. Germline values: CDR1 SEHNR, CDR2 FQNEAQ (reference sequence). The data were obtained in a study of shared clonotypes between healthy human individuals. Whole-study findings and limits: Investigators collected only blood, and repertoires in tissues likely differ.

Researchers ran the assay at a deep level. Unsorted PBMC replicate PCRs used around 310 ng DNA, around 28,000 T cell genomes. Scientists sequenced DNA from unsorted PBMC on ten immunoSEQ deep assay plates. Generated by immunoSEQ multiplex PCR, the TCRdb table keeps only in-frame clones and is missing some. The sample lists 450,000 to 500,000 clones, around 78% occurring once. This chain connects TRBV7-9 to TRBJ2-5; D may be TRBD2 (6 bases). The sample taken for sequencing was PBMCs. The receptor was isolated from a woman between 40 and 50 years old in good health. Some clones in this sample may be carry-over from other donors' samples. The CDR3 region has the DNA TGTGCCAGCAGCCCAGGGAGGATAGAGACCCAGTACTTC. This encodes CASSPGRIETQYF.